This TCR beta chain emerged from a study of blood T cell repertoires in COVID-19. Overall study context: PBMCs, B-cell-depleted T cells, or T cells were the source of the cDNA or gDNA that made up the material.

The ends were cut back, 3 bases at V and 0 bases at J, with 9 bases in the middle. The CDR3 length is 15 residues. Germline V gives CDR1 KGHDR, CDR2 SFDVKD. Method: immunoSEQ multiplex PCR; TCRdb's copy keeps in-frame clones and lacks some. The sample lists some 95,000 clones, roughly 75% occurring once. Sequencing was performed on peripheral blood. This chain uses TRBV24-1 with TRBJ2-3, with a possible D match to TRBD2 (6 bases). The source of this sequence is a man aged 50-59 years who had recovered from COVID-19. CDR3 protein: CATSDPGDSTDTQYF. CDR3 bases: TGTGCCACCAGTGATCCGGGGGATAGCACAGATACGCAGTATTTT.